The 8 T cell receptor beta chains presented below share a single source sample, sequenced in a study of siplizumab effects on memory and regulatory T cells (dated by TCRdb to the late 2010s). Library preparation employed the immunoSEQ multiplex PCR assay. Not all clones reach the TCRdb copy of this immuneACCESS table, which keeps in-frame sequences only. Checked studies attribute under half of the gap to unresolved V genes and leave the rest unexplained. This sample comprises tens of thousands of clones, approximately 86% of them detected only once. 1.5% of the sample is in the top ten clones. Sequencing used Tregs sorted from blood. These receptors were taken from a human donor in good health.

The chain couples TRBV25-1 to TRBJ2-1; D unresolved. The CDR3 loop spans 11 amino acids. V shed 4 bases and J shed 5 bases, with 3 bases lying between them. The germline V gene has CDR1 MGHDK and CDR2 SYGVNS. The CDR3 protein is CASSGNNEQFF. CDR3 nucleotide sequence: TGTGCCAGCAGTGGAAACAATGAGCAGTTCTTC.

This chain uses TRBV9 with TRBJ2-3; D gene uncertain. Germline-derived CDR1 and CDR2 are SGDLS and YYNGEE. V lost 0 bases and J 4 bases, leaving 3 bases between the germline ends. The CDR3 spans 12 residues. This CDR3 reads CASSVGADTQYF. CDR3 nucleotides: TGTGCCAGCAGCGTAGGCGCAGATACGCAGTATTTT.

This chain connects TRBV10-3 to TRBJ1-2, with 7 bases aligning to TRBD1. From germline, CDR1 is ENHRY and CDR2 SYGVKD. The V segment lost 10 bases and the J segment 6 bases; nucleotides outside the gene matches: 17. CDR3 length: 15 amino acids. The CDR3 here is CATSTFRQGGDGYTF. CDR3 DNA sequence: TGTGCCACCTCGACCTTCCGACAGGGCGGTGATGGCTACACCTTC.

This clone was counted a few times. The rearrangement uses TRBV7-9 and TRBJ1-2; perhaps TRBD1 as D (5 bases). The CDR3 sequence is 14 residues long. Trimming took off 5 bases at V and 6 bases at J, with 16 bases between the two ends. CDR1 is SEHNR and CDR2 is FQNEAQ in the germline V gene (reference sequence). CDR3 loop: CASSMAGALDGYTF. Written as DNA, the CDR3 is TGTGCCAGCAGCATGGCCGGGGCCCTGGATGGCTACACCTTC.

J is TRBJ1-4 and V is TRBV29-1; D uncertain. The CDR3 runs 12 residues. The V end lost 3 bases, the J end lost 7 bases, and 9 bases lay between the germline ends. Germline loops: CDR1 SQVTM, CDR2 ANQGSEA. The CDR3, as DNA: TGCAGCGTTGAGGGGTATGCTGAAAAACTGTTTTTT. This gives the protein CSVEGYAEKLFF.

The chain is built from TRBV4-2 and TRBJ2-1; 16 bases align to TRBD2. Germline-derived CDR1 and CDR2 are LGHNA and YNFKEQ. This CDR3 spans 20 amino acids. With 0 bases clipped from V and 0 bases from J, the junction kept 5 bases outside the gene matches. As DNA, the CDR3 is TGTGCCAGCAGCCAAGATTTGGGACTAGCGGGGGGGCACTCCTACAATGAGCAGTTCTTC. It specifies CASSQDLGLAGGHSYNEQFF.

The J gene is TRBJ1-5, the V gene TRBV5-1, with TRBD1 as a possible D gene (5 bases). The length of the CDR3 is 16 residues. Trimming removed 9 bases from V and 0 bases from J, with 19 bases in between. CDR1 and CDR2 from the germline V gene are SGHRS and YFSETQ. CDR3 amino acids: CATYLRGEYSNQPQHF. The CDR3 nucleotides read TGCGCCACTTATCTTCGGGGGGAATATAGCAATCAGCCCCAGCATTTT.

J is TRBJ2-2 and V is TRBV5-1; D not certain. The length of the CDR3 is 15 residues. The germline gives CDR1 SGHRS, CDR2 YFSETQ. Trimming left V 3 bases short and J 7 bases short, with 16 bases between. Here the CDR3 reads CASSSLQLEVGELFF. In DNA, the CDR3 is TGCGCCAGCAGCTCGTTGCAGCTAGAAGTCGGGGAGCTGTTTTTT.